The source of this T cell receptor beta chain is a study of blood T cell repertoires in COVID-19. Across the study: Sites across the United States, Italy and Spain contributed samples from acute and convalescent COVID-19. The analysed material was cDNA or gDNA that came from T cells, B-cell-depleted T cells, or PBMCs.

In the source study's methods: Cell counts per sample came from amplifying reference gene primers. Sequencing used immunoSEQ multiplex PCR; TCRdb keeps in-frame clones, though not all of them. The V and J calls and clone size are taken from that table; D and trimming were inferred from the DNA. The data show roughly 66,000 clones, roughly nine tenths seen once. With 0 bases clipped from V and 6 bases from J, the junction kept 2 bases outside the gene matches. CDR1 LGHNA and CDR2 YNFKEQ come from the germline V gene. This CDR3 spans 15 amino acids. J is TRBJ2-1 and V is TRBV4-2; 10 bases agree with TRBD1. This TCR was sampled from a human donor in a cohort sampled during active COVID-19. The sequenced sample was peripheral blood. CDR3 sequence (DNA): TGTGCCAGCAGCCAAGAGGGGACAGGGGTCAATGAGCAGTTCTTC. Translated: CASSQEGTGVNEQFF.